The clone carrying this TCR beta chain was seen a handful of times. This record comes from a study of blood T cell repertoires in COVID-19. Clones were sequenced by immunoSEQ multiplex PCR, and TCRdb holds only the in-frame ones, with some missing. The sample comprises over 30,000 clones, about 90% of which are singletons, and roughly a fifth rests with the top ten. Per germline, CDR1 SGHVS and CDR2 FQNEAQ. The CDR3 length is 17 residues. V shed 5 bases, J shed 3 bases, and the junction held 13 bases outside the gene matches. The genes are TRBV7-8 and TRBJ1-1, with 9 bases that match TRBD1. The source of this sequence is an elderly man with acute or convalescent COVID-19. The material sequenced was peripheral blood. CDR3 in amino acids: CASSADRGSLSYTEAFF. Written as DNA, the CDR3 is TGTGCCAGCAGCGCGGACAGGGGTTCTCTTAGCTACACTGAAGCTTTCTTT.